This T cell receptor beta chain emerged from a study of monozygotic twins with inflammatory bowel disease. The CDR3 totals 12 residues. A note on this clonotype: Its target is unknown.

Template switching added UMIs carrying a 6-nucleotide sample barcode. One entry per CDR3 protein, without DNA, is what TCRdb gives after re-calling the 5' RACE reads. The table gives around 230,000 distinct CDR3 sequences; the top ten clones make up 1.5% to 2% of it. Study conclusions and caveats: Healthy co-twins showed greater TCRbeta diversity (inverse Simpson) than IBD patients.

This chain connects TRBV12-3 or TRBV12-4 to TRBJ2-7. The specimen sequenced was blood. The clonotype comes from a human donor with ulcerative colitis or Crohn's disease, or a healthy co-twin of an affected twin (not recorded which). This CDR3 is CASSLVLNEQYF.